This entry lists 12 T cell receptor beta chains sequenced from one sample in a study of shared clonotypes between healthy human individuals. The naive CD8 subset, CD45RO-negative cells positively selected for CCR7, excluded terminally differentiated effector memory CD45RA+ cells. Only in-frame clones appear in the TCRdb table, and some are missing; sequencing was by immunoSEQ multiplex PCR. The sample contains about 820,000 clones, roughly 92% of which appear only once. Material for sequencing was naive CD8+ T cells sorted from blood. The receptors stem from a man aged 25-45 years in good health.

The chain has TRBV30 and TRBJ2-3, with TRBD1 identical over 10 bases. Per germline, CDR1 GTSNPN and CDR2 SVGIG (reference sequence). Germline trimming cut 5 bases from V and 8 bases from J; bases unmatched to any gene: 10. The CDR3 sequence is 14 residues long. The CDR3 DNA follows: TGTGCCTGGGGGACAGGGACAGGGGCGGGTACGCAGTATTTT. It translates to CAWGTGTGAGTQYF.

The rearrangement uses TRBV7-9 and TRBJ2-3, with 9 bases matching TRBD2. This CDR3 has 16 residues. CDR1 and CDR2 from the germline V gene are SEHNR and FQNEAQ (reference sequence). J gave up 4 bases and V 1 base, and 6 bases lay outside the gene matches. CDR3 sequence reads: CASSLEAGGPPDTQYF. The CDR3 DNA reads TGTGCCAGCAGCTTAGAGGCGGGAGGGCCGCCAGATACGCAGTATTTT.

In its sample, this clone was seen a few times. The J gene is TRBJ1-1, the V gene TRBV20-1; D is ambiguous. CDR1 and CDR2 (germline): DFQATT, SNEGSKA (reference sequence). V was shortened by 0 bases and J by 5 bases, with 4 bases between the two germline ends. The CDR3 totals 11 residues. The CDR3 nucleotides are TGCAGTGCTAGAGATCAGACTGAAGCTTTCTTT. Its translation: CSARDQTEAFF.

The chain has TRBV27 and TRBJ2-5, with D maybe TRBD2 (5 bases). The V gene lost 5 bases and the J gene lost 7 bases, with 17 bases spanning the gap. CDR3 length: 14 residues. The germline V gene encodes CDR1 MNHEY and CDR2 SMNVEV (reference sequence). The CDR3 DNA follows: TGTGCCAGCAGTCACGACGGACGTGAGGGGACCCAGTACTTC. It translates to CASSHDGREGTQYF.

This chain joins TRBV10-3 and TRBJ2-1; the D gene is possibly TRBD2 (6 bases). The length of the CDR3 is 15 residues. Trimming stripped 10 bases from V and 5 bases from J, with 21 bases between. Germline CDR1 and CDR2: ENHRY and SYGVKD. CDR3 sequence (DNA): TGTGCCACCGGGAATCTAGCGCGACCCAACAATGAGCAGTTCTTC. Translation: CATGNLARPNNEQFF.

The chain uses TRBV27 and TRBJ2-1; 10 nucleotides align to TRBD2. V was pared by 5 bases and J by 6 bases, with 7 bases of the junction left unmatched. Germline CDR1 MNHEY, CDR2 SMNVEV (reference sequence). The CDR3 extends over 15 amino acids. CDR3 protein: CASSLLAGVFNEQFF. The CDR3, as DNA: TGTGCCAGCAGTCTGCTAGCGGGAGTTTTCAATGAGCAGTTCTTC.

The chain carries TRBV29-1 and TRBJ2-2; 8 bases are shared with TRBD1. The CDR3 spans 12 residues. The trim removed 7 bases at V and 5 bases at J, leaving 3 bases unmatched. Looked up from germline, CDR1 is SQVTM and CDR2 is ANQGSEA. DNA of the CDR3: TGCAGCGCGGACAGGGTGACCGGGGAGCTGTTTTTT. Residues: CSADRVTGELFF.

The V and J genes are TRBV29-1 and TRBJ2-7; D is ambiguous. Trimming left V 1 base short and J 0 bases short, with 10 bases between. The CDR3 covers 14 residues. Germline V lookup: CDR1 SQVTM, CDR2 ANQGSEA. The CDR3 DNA follows: TGCAGCGTTGAAGTCGCCGAGAGCTCCTACGAGCAGTACTTC. Protein product: CSVEVAESSYEQYF.

J is TRBJ2-1 and V is TRBV13; unclear D gene. Germline lookup yields CDR1 PRHDT and CDR2 FYEKMQ (reference sequence). This CDR3 region has 16 residues. V lost 5 bases and J 8 bases, leaving 22 bases between the germline ends. The CDR3 nucleotides read TGTGCCAGCAGCATAAGACAAGAAACAAGGATCGATGAGCAGTTCTTC. It is translated as CASSIRQETRIDEQFF.

V usage is TRBV27 and J usage is TRBJ2-7, with D tentatively TRBD1 (6 bases). From germline, CDR1 is MNHEY and CDR2 SMNVEV (reference sequence). This CDR3 comprises 13 residues. V lost 1 base to trimming and J lost 7 bases, with 11 bases between them. CDR3: CASSLWGRGEQYF. DNA of the CDR3: TGTGCCAGCAGTTTATGGGGGCGAGGAGAGCAGTACTTC.

This chain connects TRBV6-6 to TRBJ2-7, with 8 bases aligning to TRBD1. Per germline, CDR1 MNHNY and CDR2 SVGAGI (reference sequence). Trimming removed 1 base from V and 5 bases from J; junction bases left unmatched: 7. CDR3 length equals 15 residues. This CDR3 reads CASSYYAGGFDEQYF. In nucleotides, the CDR3 is TGTGCCAGCAGTTACTACGCAGGGGGCTTCGACGAGCAGTACTTC.

The V and J genes are TRBV4-2 and TRBJ2-1, with 8 bases matching TRBD2. V was pared by 2 bases and J by 4 bases, with 22 bases of the junction left unmatched. Germline assignment: CDR1 LGHNA and CDR2 YNFKEQ. This CDR3 has 21 amino acids. The CDR3 DNA reads TGTGCCAGCAGCCAAACCAGGGAGCGGGAGTCCCATGATTCGTTATACAATGAGCAGTTCTTC. It yields the protein CASSQTRERESHDSLYNEQFF.